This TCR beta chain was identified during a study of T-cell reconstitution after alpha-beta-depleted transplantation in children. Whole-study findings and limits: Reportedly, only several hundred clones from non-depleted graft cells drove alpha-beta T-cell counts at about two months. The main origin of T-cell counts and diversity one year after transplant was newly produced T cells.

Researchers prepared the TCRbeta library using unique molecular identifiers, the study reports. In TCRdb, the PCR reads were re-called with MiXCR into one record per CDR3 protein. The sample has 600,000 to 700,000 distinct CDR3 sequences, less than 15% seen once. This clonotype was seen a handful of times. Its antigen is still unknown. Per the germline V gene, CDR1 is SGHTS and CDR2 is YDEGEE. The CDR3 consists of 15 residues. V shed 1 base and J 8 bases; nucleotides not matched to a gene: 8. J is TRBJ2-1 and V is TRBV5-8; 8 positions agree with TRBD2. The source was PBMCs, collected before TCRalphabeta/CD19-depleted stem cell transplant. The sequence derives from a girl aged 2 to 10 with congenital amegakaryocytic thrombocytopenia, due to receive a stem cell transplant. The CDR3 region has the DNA TGTGCCAGCAGCTTGAATAGCGGGAAACGCGATGAGCAGTTCTTC. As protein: CASSLNSGKRDEQFF. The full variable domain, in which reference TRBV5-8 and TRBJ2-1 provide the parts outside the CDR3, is EAGVTQSPTHLIKTRGQQATLRCSPISGHTSVYWYQQALGLGLQFLLWYDEGEERNRGNFPPRFSGRQFPNYSSELNVNALELEDSALYLCASSLNSGKRDEQFFGPGTRLTVL.